This T cell receptor (beta chain) stems from a study of T cell clones after liver transplantation. Clones were read by immunoSEQ multiplex PCR, and TCRdb kept only the in-frame ones, dropping some. The sample contains thousands of clones, around three quarters of which appear only once. This CDR3 is built from 16 residues. Germline-derived CDR1 and CDR2 are SGHRS and YFSETQ. The V gene end was trimmed by 5 bases and the J gene end by 0 bases; junction bases not matched to a gene: 8. Sequences were derived from CD8+ T cells from blood, sampled 24 months after liver transplant. The rearrangement links TRBV5-1 to TRBJ2-3; 8 bases map to TRBD2. The clonotype comes from a human patient who received a liver transplant. The T cells may partly be graft donor cells. The CDR3 loop is CASRGAGDTSTDTQYF. The CDR3 DNA sequence: TGCGCCAGCAGGGGAGCGGGGGACACTAGCACAGATACGCAGTATTTT.